The rows below give T cell receptor beta chains drawn from one sample of a study of T cells in localized non-small cell lung cancer. The method was immunoSEQ multiplex PCR; TCRdb's version includes in-frame clones alone and lacks a portion of them. The data hold about 75,000 clones, with 75% to 85% observed a single time. The sample here was peripheral blood, taken before any cancer treatment. These receptors originate from a female donor older than 55 with stage I lung adenocarcinoma. Both conserved end residues are part of each CDR3. Fields, in order: J gene, CDR3 length, V gene, D gene, clone size, CDR3 DNA, CDR3 protein. D genes are given only for firm matches. The size entry is marked missing in some rows and otherwise reads once, few, many or a size class.

>TRBJ1-2|15|TRBV7-2|TRBD1|once
TGTGCCAGCAGCTTAGAGACAGGGAGGTATTATGGCTACACCTTC
CASSLETGRYYGYTF
>TRBJ2-2|16|TRBV7-6|TRBD1|-
TGTGCCAGCAGCCCTAAAGGGACAGTACGAACCGGGGAGCTGTTTTTT
CASSPKGTVRTGELFF
>TRBJ2-1|15|TRBV7-3|TRBD2|-
TGTGCCAGCAGCCCCAGAGCGGGAGGGCCGAGTGAGCAGTTCTTC
CASSPRAGGPSEQFF
>TRBJ2-5|13|TRBV6-1|-|once
TGTGCCAGCACGGTCAGTTACCAAGAGACCCAGTACTTC
CASTVSYQETQYF
>TRBJ1-1|14|TRBV19|-|-
TGTGCCAGTAGTACTAAGTGGCCGGCCGCTGAAGCTTTCTTT
CASSTKWPAAEAFF
>TRBJ1-2|14|TRBV5-1|TRBD1|few
TGCGCCAGCAGCTTCAGGGGGGACGGTGATGGCTACACCTTC
CASSFRGDGDGYTF
>TRBJ2-1|15|TRBV4-3|TRBD2|once
TGCGCCAGCAGCCCCGGGACTAGCGGGTACAATGAGCAGTTCTTC
CASSPGTSGYNEQFF
>TRBJ2-7|14|TRBV7-2|-|-
TGTGCCAGCAGCTTAAGCGGGACAGCTTACGAGCAGTACTTC
CASSLSGTAYEQYF
>TRBJ2-1|14|TRBV27|-|-
TGTGCCAGCACCCCAGTGGGTGAAAACAATGAGCAGTTCTTC
CASTPVGENNEQFF
>TRBJ1-4|16|TRBV7-8|-|-
TGTGCCAGCAGCCAATTTCAGGGTGCTATTAATGAAAAACTGTTTTTT
CASSQFQGAINEKLFF
>TRBJ2-7|15|TRBV9|TRBD2|-
TGTGCCAGCAGCGCCGGTTCTAGCGGAACCTACGAGCAGTACTTC
CASSAGSSGTYEQYF
>TRBJ2-5|16|TRBV2|TRBD2|-
TGTGCCAGCAGTGGAGGACTAGCGGGAGTTGGAGAGACCCAGTACTTC
CASSGGLAGVGETQYF
>TRBJ2-2|15|TRBV9|-|-
TGTGCCAGCAGCCCCCGGGACTTGAACACCGGGGAGCTGTTTTTT
CASSPRDLNTGELFF
>TRBJ1-1|14|TRBV28|-|-
TGTGCCAGCAGTTTATCCACCGCCAGCACTGAAGCTTTCTTT
CASSLSTASTEAFF
>TRBJ2-6|13|TRBV27|-|-
TGTGCCAGCAGTTTTTCTGGGGCCAACGTCCTGACTTTC
CASSFSGANVLTF
>TRBJ2-7|14|TRBV18|-|-
TGTGCCAGCTCACCAAACAGGGCTTCCTACGAGCAGTACTTC
CASSPNRASYEQYF
>TRBJ2-5|14|TRBV2|TRBD1|-
TGTGCCAGCAGTGTTGGGACAGGCCAAGAGACCCAGTACTTC
CASSVGTGQETQYF
>TRBJ1-2|13|TRBV6-5|-|once
TGTGCCAGCGGTTCCAGGTTTAACTATGGCTACACCTTC
CASGSRFNYGYTF
>TRBJ1-2|15|TRBV19|TRBD1|-
TGTGCCAGTAGTCTGGGGACAGGGAACAGTGGCGGCTACACCTTC
CASSLGTGNSGGYTF
>TRBJ2-3|17|TRBV7-2|-|-
TGTGCCAGCAGCTTAGAAGCTTTGGAGACTTTCACAGATACGCAGTATTTT
CASSLEALETFTDTQYF
>TRBJ1-1|16|TRBV2|TRBD1|few
TGTGCCAGCAGTGAATGGGTTGACAGGGCTGACACTGAAGCTTTCTTT
CASSEWVDRADTEAFF
>TRBJ2-1|14|TRBV7-2|-|-
TGTGCCAGCACCCCCCAAGGGATATACAATGAGCAGTTCTTC
CASTPQGIYNEQFF
>TRBJ2-2|13|TRBV5-1|-|-
TGCGCCAGCAGCTTGGAACAACGCGGGGAGCTGTTTTTT
CASSLEQRGELFF
>TRBJ2-1|13|TRBV28|-|once
TGTGCCAGCAGTTTAAGACTAAACAATGAGCAGTTCTTC
CASSLRLNNEQFF
>TRBJ1-4|15|TRBV2|-|-
TGTGCCAGCAGCGAAATGGCACTACCTACTGAAAAACTGTTTTTT
CASSEMALPTEKLFF